The rows below give T cell receptor beta chains drawn from one sample of a study of T cells after yellow fever vaccination. TCRdb fed the 5' RACE reads into MiXCR, producing one record per CDR3 protein. The repertoire consists of 280,000 or so distinct CDR3 sequences, with 8.7% occurring once and the leading ten covering approximately 3.3%. Sequencing was performed on CD4+ T cells sorted from PBMCs, taken 5 days after the yellow fever booster vaccination. Receptors originate from a man aged 18 to 29 who received the YFV17D yellow fever vaccine. The CDR3 runs from the conserved cysteine through the conserved F or W. The order of the fields is V gene, D gene, J gene, clone size, CDR3 protein, CDR3 DNA. A D gene is named only where the DNA matches it firmly. Clone size, where shown, is once, few, many, or a class for clones that have expanded.

TRBV6-2/TRBV6-3,NA,TRBJ2-7,NA,CASSRTGLAPYEQYF,TGTGCCAGCAGTAGAACCGGGCTAGCCCCCTACGAGCAGTACTTC
TRBV10-3,NA,TRBJ2-5,NA,CAISRDSKETQYF,TGTGCCATCAGTCGGGACTCGAAAGAGACCCAGTACTTC
TRBV7-8,TRBD1,TRBJ2-3,NA,CASSLDRVGADTQYF,TGTGCCAGCAGCCTAGACAGGGTTGGGGCAGATACGCAGTATTTT
TRBV3-1,NA,TRBJ2-1,NA,CASSQESPAGEQFF,TGTGCCAGCAGCCAAGAATCTCCAGCGGGCGAGCAGTTCTTC
TRBV18,TRBD1,TRBJ1-6,NA,CASSPVYKGTADSPLHF,TGTGCCAGCTCACCAGTTTATAAGGGGACAGCGGATTCACCCCTCCACTTT
TRBV6-5,NA,TRBJ2-3,few,CASSYSGRGTQYF,TGTGCCAGCAGTTACTCAGGCAGGGGTACGCAGTATTTT
TRBV19,NA,TRBJ1-6,few,CASSLSGQYNSPLHF,TGTGCCAGTAGTCTAAGTGGGCAGTATAATTCACCCCTCCACTTT
TRBV9,TRBD2,TRBJ2-3,few,CASSVVAGGRADTQYF,TGTGCCAGCAGCGTAGTTGCGGGGGGCAGGGCAGATACGCAGTATTTT
TRBV11-2,NA,TRBJ2-1,few,CASSSHGKSSYNEQFF,TGTGCCAGCAGCTCTCACGGAAAGAGCTCCTACAATGAGCAGTTCTTC
TRBV27,NA,TRBJ2-2,few,CASSPWQDGELFF,TGTGCCAGCAGTCCCTGGCAGGATGGGGAGCTGTTTTTT
TRBV28,TRBD1,TRBJ1-2,few,CASNKPGQGIWGYTF,TGTGCCAGCAACAAACCGGGACAGGGGATTTGGGGCTACACCTTC
TRBV11-2,TRBD2,TRBJ2-3,NA,CASPRVIGGADPTDTQYF,TGTGCCAGCCCCCGAGTTATCGGGGGGGCCGATCCCACAGATACGCAGTATTTT
TRBV6-2/TRBV6-3,NA,TRBJ1-1,few,CASRFQGGTEAFF,TGTGCCAGCAGATTCCAGGGTGGGACTGAAGCTTTCTTT
TRBV7-6,NA,TRBJ1-4,many,CASSVRTSTTNEKLFF,TGTGCCAGCAGCGTACGGACGTCTACAACTAATGAAAAACTGTTTTTT
TRBV18,NA,TRBJ1-5,NA,CASSTLRDQPQHF,TGTGCCAGCTCGACCCTCCGGGATCAGCCCCAGCATTTT
TRBV29-1,NA,TRBJ1-1,many,CSGGAGNTEAFF,TGCAGCGGAGGGGCAGGGAACACTGAAGCTTTCTTT
TRBV14,NA,TRBJ1-4,few,CASSPRGIFGRGKLFF,TGTGCCAGCAGCCCCCGCGGTATTTTTGGGCGGGGAAAACTGTTTTTT
TRBV11-2,TRBD2,TRBJ2-3,NA,CASSRIGLAGVVDTQYF,TGTGCCAGCAGCCGAATTGGTCTAGCGGGGGTTGTAGATACGCAGTATTTT
TRBV5-1,NA,TRBJ2-2,few,CASRGPEDGELFF,TGCGCCAGCAGGGGCCCCGAGGACGGGGAGCTGTTTTTT
TRBV5-5,TRBD2,TRBJ2-1,many,CASSPTSGNEQFF,TGTGCCAGCAGCCCGACTAGCGGCAATGAGCAGTTCTTC
TRBV29-1,NA,TRBJ2-5,NA,CSVVQGGMGETQYF,TGCAGCGTCGTACAGGGGGGGATGGGCGAGACCCAGTACTTC
TRBV7-2,NA,TRBJ1-1,many,CASSFGTTNTEAFF,TGTGCCAGCAGTTTTGGGACAACGAACACTGAAGCTTTCTTT
TRBV3-1,NA,TRBJ1-6,NA,CASSQEKGLNFSPLHF,TGTGCCAGCAGCCAAGAAAAGGGGTTGAATTTTTCACCCCTCCACTTT
TRBV5-6,TRBD1,TRBJ2-7,few,CASSLKGQGYEQYF,TGTGCCAGCAGCCTGAAAGGACAGGGTTACGAGCAGTACTTC
TRBV6-5,NA,TRBJ1-1,few,CASSPEGGGGTEAFF,TGTGCCAGCAGCCCGGAGGGGGGTGGAGGGACTGAAGCTTTCTTT
TRBV12-3/TRBV12-4,NA,TRBJ1-2,NA,CASLLGVGGYTF,TGTGCCAGCCTGCTCGGGGTAGGTGGCTACACCTTC
TRBV7-7,TRBD2,TRBJ2-1,few,CASSPTSGGAYEQFF,TGTGCTAGCAGCCCGACTAGCGGGGGGGCCTATGAGCAGTTCTTC
TRBV12-3/TRBV12-4,TRBD1,TRBJ1-5,few,CASTLHSGGDQPQHF,TGTGCCAGCACTCTACACTCAGGGGGAGATCAGCCCCAGCATTTT
TRBV5-5,NA,TRBJ1-2,few,CASSLQVGGANYGYTF,TGTGCCAGCAGCTTGCAAGTGGGAGGGGCTAACTATGGCTACACCTTC
TRBV7-2,TRBD1,TRBJ1-4,NA,CASSADRGEKLFF,TGTGCCAGCAGCGCCGACAGGGGTGAAAAACTGTTTTTT
TRBV29-1,NA,TRBJ2-5,many,CSAGEWETQYF,TGCAGCGCCGGGGAGTGGGAGACCCAGTACTTC
TRBV6-2/TRBV6-3,NA,TRBJ2-7,many,CASSRDIYEQYF,TGTGCCAGCAGTCGGGACATCTACGAGCAGTACTTC
TRBV28,NA,TRBJ1-5,NA,CASTWGSHQPQHF,TGTGCCAGCACCTGGGGCAGTCATCAGCCCCAGCATTTT
TRBV18,NA,TRBJ1-2,NA,CASSLNLDRNYGYTF,TGTGCCAGCTCCCTAAATCTCGACAGGAACTATGGCTACACCTTC
TRBV5-1,NA,TRBJ2-2,few,CASRLGWNTGELFF,TGCGCCAGCCGCCTTGGCTGGAACACCGGGGAGCTGTTTTTT
TRBV7-9,TRBD1,TRBJ1-1,NA,CASSRTGVGQAFF,TGTGCCAGCAGCCGTACAGGGGTAGGACAAGCTTTCTTT
TRBV3-1,NA,TRBJ1-1,NA,CASSQTGTLGAGAFF,TGTGCCAGCAGCCAGACCGGGACCCTTGGTGCGGGAGCTTTCTTT
TRBV5-1,TRBD1,TRBJ1-6,few,CASSLTSSGTALNSPLHF,TGCGCCAGCAGCTTAACCTCCTCCGGGACAGCTTTAAATTCACCCCTCCACTTT
TRBV4-2,TRBD2,TRBJ2-3,NA,CASSLLKGTAGARADTQYF,TGTGCCAGCAGCCTACTAAAGGGAACAGCGGGGGCCAGGGCAGATACGCAGTATTTT
TRBV7-3,NA,TRBJ2-7,NA,CASSLMAQGGHEQYF,TGTGCCAGCAGCTTAATGGCACAGGGTGGCCACGAGCAGTACTTC
TRBV7-2,NA,TRBJ2-3,NA,CASSFSRADTQYF,TGTGCCAGCAGCTTTTCTAGGGCAGATACGCAGTATTTT
TRBV25-1,NA,TRBJ1-5,few,CASSVSENQPQHF,TGTGCCAGCAGTGTTAGTGAAAATCAGCCCCAGCATTTT
TRBV9,NA,TRBJ2-2,few,CASSGSAANTGELFF,TGTGCCAGCAGCGGGTCGGCAGCGAACACCGGGGAGCTGTTTTTT
TRBV23-1,TRBD1,TRBJ1-5,NA,CASSQPTGRNQPQHF,TGCGCCAGCAGTCAACCGACAGGGCGCAATCAGCCCCAGCATTTT
TRBV4-2,NA,TRBJ2-2,many,CASSQESQNTGELFF,TGTGCCAGCAGCCAAGAATCACAGAACACCGGGGAGCTGTTTTTT
TRBV5-1,NA,TRBJ2-5,few,CASSVRRSQETQYF,TGCGCCAGCAGCGTGAGGCGGTCACAAGAGACCCAGTACTTC
TRBV11-2,TRBD1,TRBJ2-1,NA,CASSSVAGGSYNEQFF,TGTGCCAGCAGCTCCGTTGCAGGGGGTTCCTACAATGAGCAGTTCTTC
TRBV30,NA,TRBJ2-5,NA,CACPGVTQYF,TGTGCCTGTCCGGGGGTGACCCAGTACTTC
TRBV7-2,NA,TRBJ2-7,many,CASSLGQFYEQYF,TGTGCCAGCAGCTTAGGACAGTTCTACGAGCAGTACTTC
TRBV29-1,TRBD1,TRBJ2-3,NA,CSVTPTGGAEFGDTQYF,TGCAGCGTTACACCTACAGGGGGCGCTGAGTTCGGAGATACGCAGTATTTT
TRBV7-6,NA,TRBJ2-1,few,CASSHISYNEQFF,TGTGCCAGCAGCCATATCAGCTACAATGAGCAGTTCTTC
TRBV24-1,NA,TRBJ2-2,few,CATPWSWSGELFF,TGTGCCACCCCTTGGAGTTGGAGCGGGGAGCTGTTTTTT